Listed here are 10 T cell receptor beta chains from one sample, sequenced in a study of technical replicates of blood from a few donors. Assay used: immunoSEQ multiplex PCR; TCRdb lists only in-frame clones, some missing. The sample has 15,000 to 20,000 clones, around 87% seen once; the top ten hold around 12%. The sample comprised PBMCs. The receptors were sampled from a human donor in good health.

V usage is TRBV18 and J usage is TRBJ1-4, with D perhaps TRBD1 (5 bases). CDR3 length: 14 residues. Germline V gives CDR1 KGHSH, CDR2 LQKENI. Trimming took off 4 bases at V and 5 bases at J, with 11 bases between the two ends. The CDR3 DNA sequence: TGTGCCAGCTCACAGGGGCCAGGGAATGAAAAACTGTTTTTT. Translating gives CASSQGPGNEKLFF.

The count of this clone is one. V is TRBV2 and J is TRBJ2-7; 8 bases map to TRBD1. CDR3 length: 15 amino acids. Unmatched junction bases numbered 8, after V lost 3 bases and J lost 4 bases. Germline V gives CDR1 SNHLY, CDR2 FYNNEI. This CDR3 reads CASSEAQGAGYEQYF. The CDR3 DNA is TGTGCCAGCAGTGAGGCCCAGGGGGCAGGGTACGAGCAGTACTTC.

This rearrangement joins TRBV5-1 to TRBJ2-2, with 8 bases that match TRBD1. J was trimmed by 3 bases and V by 4 bases; bases with no gene match: 5. Germline loops: CDR1 SGHRS, CDR2 YFSETQ. This CDR3 region has 15 residues. Written as DNA, the CDR3 is TGCGCCAGCAGCCCGACAGGGGACGACACCGGGGAGCTGTTTTTT. Translated, it gives CASSPTGDDTGELFF.

The genes are TRBV5-1 and TRBJ2-7; D ambiguous. The CDR3 totals 13 residues. V lost 4 bases and J lost 7, with 15 bases in between. The V gene's germline CDR1 is SGHRS and CDR2 YFSETQ. The CDR3 DNA follows: TGCGCCAGCAGCACAAGGCCGGCCGGGGAGCAGTACTTC. As protein: CASSTRPAGEQYF.

The rearrangement uses TRBV7-9 and TRBJ2-1; 7 positions agree with TRBD2. The CDR3 covers 16 residues. The V gene end was trimmed by 4 bases and the J gene end by 0 bases; junction bases not matched to a gene: 6. Germline CDR1 and CDR2: SEHNR and FQNEAQ (reference sequence). As DNA, the CDR3 is TGTGCCAGCAGCTCCGGGTCTAGCGGCTCCTACAATGAGCAGTTCTTC. As protein: CASSSGSSGSYNEQFF. Filled out from reference TRBV7-9 and TRBJ2-1, the complete variable domain reads DTGVSQNPRHKITKRGQNVTFRCDPISEHNRLYWYRQTLGQGPEFLTYFQNEAQLEKSRLLSDRFSAERPKGSFSTLEIQRTEQGDSAMYLCASSSGSSGSYNEQFFGPGTRLTVL.

This chain links TRBV18 with TRBJ2-3; the D gene is possibly TRBD1 (5 bases). The CDR3 length is 15 residues. Trimming left V 3 bases short and J 0 bases short, with 10 bases between. Germline V CDR1 and CDR2: KGHSH, LQKENI. The CDR3 nucleotides are TGTGCCAGCTCACCGCCAGGGTCTAGCACAGATACGCAGTATTTT. Translation gives CASSPPGSSTDTQYF.

The genes are TRBV6-5 and TRBJ2-7, with D possibly being TRBD2 (5 bases). Germline V gene data show CDR1 as MNHEY and CDR2 as SVGAGI. The CDR3 is 13 amino acids. The V end lost 8 bases, the J end lost 4 bases, and 15 bases lay between the germline ends. The CDR3 region has the DNA TGTGCCAGCGCCCCAAGGTCGGGGTACGAGCAGTACTTC. It translates to CASAPRSGYEQYF.

The V call is TRBV28, the J call TRBJ2-7; 7 nucleotides match TRBD1. The CDR3 covers 12 residues. Germline-derived CDR1 and CDR2 are MDHEN and SYDVKM. V was clipped by 3 bases and J by 6 bases; unmatched bases: 2. The CDR3 DNA reads as TGTGCCAGCAGTTTTGCAGGGGGCGAGCAGTACTTC. It codes for CASSFAGGEQYF.

DNA for the CDR3: TGTGCCAGCAGTTCCGCGGACAGAAGGAGTCAGCCCCAGCATTTT. This gives the protein CASSSADRRSQPQHF. The rearrangement joins TRBV28 to TRBJ1-5; D is perhaps TRBD1 (6 bases). Germline V gene sequence: CDR1 MDHEN, CDR2 SYDVKM. CDR3 size: 15 residues. With 4 bases removed from V and 6 bases from J, the gap between germline ends came to 16 bases.

The rearrangement links TRBV5-4 to TRBJ2-1; D might be TRBD1 (6 bases). Per the germline V gene, CDR1 is SGHNT and CDR2 is YYREEE (reference sequence). CDR3 size: 15 residues. V lost 0 bases and J lost 7, with 14 bases in between. Here the CDR3 reads CASSLGGQGWNEQFF. In nucleotides, the CDR3 is TGTGCCAGCAGCTTGGGGGGACAAGGGTGGAATGAGCAGTTCTTC.